This is a list of T cell receptor beta chains from one sample in a study of cytomegalovirus exposure and HLA in healthy donors. Sequencing was performed with immunoSEQ multiplex PCR; in TCRdb, only in-frame clones are kept and a portion is missing. The repertoire holds about 200,000 clones, with roughly 73% as singletons. The sequencing input was PBMCs. The receptors shown here come from a woman aged 30 to 39 in good health and CMV-seronegative. Each CDR3 is given with its conserved first and last residue. Fields, in order: D gene, clone size, J gene, V gene, CDR3 DNA, CDR3 protein. The D gene is left open where the match is weak. Clone size is given for some rows only: seen once, a few or many times, or a class if the clone is expanded.

>.|.|TRBJ2-1|TRBV5-1
TGCGCCAGCCTACTGGTACCCTTGCACAATGAGCAGTTCTTC
CASLLVPLHNEQFF
>.|.|TRBJ2-2|TRBV5-1
TGCGCCAGCAGCACCGAGGCAGACACCGGGGAGCTGTTTTTT
CASSTEADTGELFF
>TRBD1|.|TRBJ2-7|TRBV30
TGTGCCTGGAAAAAGGGGGACAGTAATAACCGCTACGAGCAGTACTTC
CAWKKGDSNNRYEQYF
>.|.|TRBJ1-1|TRBV18
TGTGCCAGCTCACCAGGATTTGGGGGGGTGAGCACTGAAGCTTTCTTT
CASSPGFGGVSTEAFF
>TRBD1|.|TRBJ2-3|TRBV7-6
TGTGCCAGCAGCCCACGACCGGGACAGGGGGATTCAGATACGCAGTATTTT
CASSPRPGQGDSDTQYF
>.|few|TRBJ1-1|TRBV25-1
TGTGCCAGCATTAAATGGGCCAGTCTGAACACTGAAGCTTTCTTT
CASIKWASLNTEAFF
>TRBD1|.|TRBJ1-2|TRBV19
TGTGCCAGTAGGGCGTCCGGGACAGGGATAGGGAACTATGGCTACACCTTC
CASRASGTGIGNYGYTF
>.|.|TRBJ1-1|TRBV12-5
TGTGCTAGTGTTTTCAGGGAAGCGAACACTGAAGCTTTCTTT
CASVFREANTEAFF
>TRBD1|once|TRBJ1-6|TRBV7-2
TGTGCCAGCAGCTTCCAGGGGGACGCACCCCTCCACTTT
CASSFQGDAPLHF
>TRBD1|.|TRBJ2-7|TRBV18
TGTGCCAGCTCACAACGGGACAGTGCATCCGAGCAGTACTTC
CASSQRDSASEQYF
>TRBD1|.|TRBJ2-7|TRBV7-2
TGTGCCAGCAGCTGGACAGGGTCCAACGAGCAGTACTTC
CASSWTGSNEQYF
>.|.|TRBJ1-1|TRBV6-1
TGTGCCAGCACCCCTTTGCGGGCGGAGAACACTGAAGCTTTCTTT
CASTPLRAENTEAFF
>TRBD2|.|TRBJ2-5|TRBV7-9
TGTGCCAGCAGCCTCGGGACTAGCGGGGGTTGGGCCCAGTACTTC
CASSLGTSGGWAQYF
>.|.|TRBJ2-7|TRBV7-6
TGTGCCAGCAGCGAGAAAGGGGGCTACGAGCAGTACTTC
CASSEKGGYEQYF
>.|.|TRBJ2-1|TRBV5-1
TGCGCCAGCAGCGAACCGTCCAGAAATGAGCAGTTCTTC
CASSEPSRNEQFF
>.|.|TRBJ1-3|TRBV13
TGTGCCAGCAGCCCGGGACTGTTCTCCGGAAACACCATATATTTT
CASSPGLFSGNTIYF
>TRBD1|few|TRBJ1-5|TRBV2
TGTGCCAGCAGTGGGGACAGTAGTCAGCCCCAGCATTTT
CASSGDSSQPQHF
>.|.|TRBJ1-1|TRBV13
TGTGCCAGCAGCTTAGTAGGTGTTCAGGGAGGCACTGAAGCTTTCTTT
CASSLVGVQGGTEAFF
>TRBD1|.|TRBJ1-6|TRBV5-6
TGTGCCAGCAGCTTCCCTTACACAGGGGCTCAAAATTCACCCCTCCACTTT
CASSFPYTGAQNSPLHF
>.|.|TRBJ2-1|TRBV6-5
TGTGCCAGCAGTTACGACGGGAGCTCCTACAATGAGCAGTTCTTC
CASSYDGSSYNEQFF
>.|.|TRBJ1-2|TRBV6-1
TGTGCCAGCAGCCCCTCGGAAGGCAGGAGCTACACCTTC
CASSPSEGRSYTF
>.|.|TRBJ2-4|TRBV5-1
TGCGCCAGCAGCTTGGTCCAGGGAAGACCCAAAAACATTCAGTACTTC
CASSLVQGRPKNIQYF
>TRBD2|.|TRBJ2-5|TRBV5-1
TGCGCCAGCAGCTTGGGGACCGTAGCGGGGGGCCTCCAAGAGACCCAGTACTTC
CASSLGTVAGGLQETQYF
>TRBD1|.|TRBJ2-5|TRBV19
TGTGCCAGTAGTATAATAGGACAGGGGGCTGGGGAGACCCAGTACTTC
CASSIIGQGAGETQYF
>TRBD2|.|TRBJ2-5|TRBV7-2
TGTGCCAGCAGCTCAGCTAGCGGATCCCGGGAGACCCAGTACTTC
CASSSASGSRETQYF
>TRBD2|few|TRBJ2-3|TRBV6-6
TGTGCCAGCAGTTCCCTCCGGACTAGCGGGAGCAAGTATTTT
CASSSLRTSGSKYF
>.|.|TRBJ2-3|TRBV11-2
TGTGCCAGCAGCTCCCGAGGTACGCAGTATTTT
CASSSRGTQYF
>TRBD1|.|TRBJ1-2|TRBV7-8
TGTGCCAGCAGCCGGGACAGCTATGGCTACACCTTC
CASSRDSYGYTF
>.|.|TRBJ2-2|TRBV18
TGTGCCAGCTCACCTGGGCTTGCAGACAGCCCCACCGGGGAGCTGTTTTTT
CASSPGLADSPTGELFF
>TRBD2|.|TRBJ2-3|TRBV2
TGTGCCAGCAGCAAAGGGACTAGCGGGGGGTTCGATACGCAGTATTTT
CASSKGTSGGFDTQYF
>TRBD2|.|TRBJ2-3|TRBV19
TGTGCCAGTAGTCGGAGGGGGGCGGGGGGAGATACGCAGTATTTT
CASSRRGAGGDTQYF
>TRBD2|few|TRBJ2-5|TRBV18
TGTGCCAGCTCACCAGTAAGCGGGGGTGTAGAGACCCAGTACTTC
CASSPVSGGVETQYF
>TRBD2|.|TRBJ2-1|TRBV5-5
TGCGCCAGCAGCCATAGACTAGCGGGAGGGCGGTTGGATGAGCAGTTCTTC
CASSHRLAGGRLDEQFF
>TRBD2|few|TRBJ2-2|TRBV30
TGTGCCTGGAGTGCCGGGACTAGCGGGATAGGAGGGGAGCTGTTTTTT
CAWSAGTSGIGGELFF
>TRBD1|.|TRBJ2-1|TRBV9
TGTGCCAGCAGCGTAGTTCCCAAGGGACAGGGGGCTTACAATGAGCAGTTCTTC
CASSVVPKGQGAYNEQFF